The 27 T cell receptor beta chains presented below share a single source sample, sequenced in a study of OX40 agonist ivuxolimab in advanced cancers. Library method: the immunoSEQ multiplex PCR assay. TCRdb limited this immuneACCESS table to in-frame rearrangements with V and J called. A share of clones is missing; checked studies link under half to unresolved V genes, and the rest is unexplained. In all, the sample holds approximately 90,000 clones, and more than 80% of those were seen once. The ten largest make up approximately 8.4% of the sample. The input for sequencing was CD4+ or CD8+ T cells sorted from blood, taken in a trial of the OX40 agonist ivuxolimab. All receptors derive from an adult with an advanced solid tumor such as melanoma, head and neck, liver or kidney cancer.

The chain has TRBV4-2 and TRBJ1-4; 11 bases line up with TRBD1. V lost 3 bases to trimming and J lost 6 bases; unmatched junction nucleotides: 3. This CDR3 comprises 15 residues. Germline loops: CDR1 LGHNA, CDR2 YNFKEQ. CDR3 sequence: CASSQDRGLDEKLFF. The CDR3 nucleotides read TGTGCCAGCAGCCAGGACAGGGGGCTCGATGAAAAACTGTTTTTT.

The gene calls are TRBV18 and TRBJ1-5; TRBD1 matches 7 bases. Trimming cost V 2 bases and J 3 bases; bases outside gene matches: 4. This CDR3 spans 15 amino acids. Per germline, CDR1 KGHSH and CDR2 LQKENI. The CDR3 sequence: CASSPDRVNNQPQHF. For the CDR3, the DNA is TGTGCCAGCTCACCAGACAGGGTAAACAATCAGCCCCAGCATTTT. Full variable domain (outside the CDR3, taken from reference TRBV18 and TRBJ1-5): NAGVMQNPRHLVRRRGQEARLRCSPMKGHSHVYWYRQLPEEGLKFMVYLQKENIIDESGMPKERFSAEFPKEGPSILRIQQVVRGDSAAYFCASSPDRVNNQPQHFGDGTRLSIL.

The rearrangement links TRBV11-2 to TRBJ1-1; D remains unclear. This CDR3 has 11 residues. Germline V gene data show CDR1 as SGHAT and CDR2 as FQNNGV. V lost 2 bases, J lost 6 bases, and 4 bases lay in between. Here the CDR3 DNA reads TGTGCCAGCAGCTTAAGCCCTGAAGCTTTCTTT. It is translated as CASSLSPEAFF.

The chain recombines TRBV4-1 with TRBJ2-5, with 9 bases lining up with TRBD1. The J call may be faulty, since TRBJ2-7 better matches the DNA end. Germline CDR1 and CDR2: MGHRA and YSYEKL. The CDR3 is 15 residues long. DNA for the CDR3: TGCGCCAGCAGCCAAGGGGACAGGGTGTCCTACGAGCAGTACTTC. Protein sequence: CASSQGDRVSYEQYF.

CDR3 in amino acids: CASSTLWQVVEAFF. CDR3 nucleotides: TGTGCCAGCAGCACCTTGTGGCAGGTAGTTGAAGCTTTCTTT. The rearrangement links TRBV28 to TRBJ1-1; D uncertain. The CDR3 is 14 residues long. In germline, CDR1 is MDHEN, CDR2 SYDVKM. V dropped 6 bases and J dropped 7 bases, with 18 bases sitting between them.

This chain connects TRBV5-1 to TRBJ2-7; 14 bases fit TRBD2. The trim removed 4 bases at V and 6 bases at J, leaving 3 bases unmatched. This CDR3 spans 14 amino acids. Germline V lookup: CDR1 SGHRS, CDR2 YFSETQ. CDR3 sequence: CASSPGLAGVEQYF. In DNA, the CDR3 is TGCGCCAGCAGCCCGGGACTAGCGGGAGTCGAGCAGTACTTC.

The genes are TRBV5-1 and TRBJ2-3, with 10 bases identical to TRBD2. Germline assignment: CDR1 SGHRS and CDR2 YFSETQ. This CDR3 region has 15 residues. V was pared by 2 bases and J by 6 bases, with 6 bases of the junction left unmatched. CDR3 loop: CASSFIAGGRDTQYF. CDR3 DNA sequence: TGCGCCAGCAGCTTTATAGCGGGAGGTCGGGATACGCAGTATTTT. The full variable domain, rest sourced from reference TRBV5-1 and TRBJ2-3, is KAGVTQTPRYLIKTRGQQVTLSCSPISGHRSVSWYQQTPGQGLQFLFEYFSETQRNKGNFPGRFSGRQFSNSRSEMNVSTLELGDSALYLCASSFIAGGRDTQYFGPGTRLTVL.

In the case of this clone: An end of the junction differs from the germline gene, which may be a read error. The chain employs TRBV7-7 and TRBJ2-5, with 8 bases aligning to TRBD1. Germline V gene data show CDR1 as SSHAT and CDR2 as FNYEAQ (reference sequence). The CDR3 is 14 amino acids. The CDR3 DNA reads as TGTGCTAGCAGCCGCGGACAGGGTGGCGAGACCCAGTACTTC. Amino acids: CASSRGQGGETQYF.

The CDR3 DNA is TGTGCCAGCACCCCCGTGACTAGCTCGATAGCTAAAATCTACGAGCAGTACTTC. This sequence encodes CASTPVTSSIAKIYEQYF. This chain uses TRBV27 with TRBJ2-7; TRBD2 aligns across 7 bases. The CDR3 covers 18 residues. V lost 7 bases and J lost 3; bases outside the gene matches: 21. Germline values: CDR1 MNHEY, CDR2 SMNVEV (reference sequence).

This clone was counted a single time. The V gene is TRBV19, the J gene TRBJ2-5; D perhaps matches TRBD2 (5 bases). Trimming cost V 7 bases and J 0 bases, with 15 bases left between them. The CDR3 is 15 residues long. Germline CDR1 is LNHDA and CDR2 is SQIVND (reference sequence). CDR3 region: CASKISGPYQETQYF. CDR3 nucleotide sequence: TGTGCCAGTAAGATAAGCGGACCTTACCAAGAGACCCAGTACTTC. Using reference TRBV19 and TRBJ2-5 for the parts outside the CDR3, the full variable domain is DGGITQSPKYLFRKEGQNVTLSCEQNLNHDAMYWYRQDPGQGLRLIYYSQIVNDFQKGDIAEGYSVSREKKESFPLTVTSAQKNPTAFYLCASKISGPYQETQYFGPGTRLLVL.

The chain links TRBV27 to TRBJ2-7; the D gene could be TRBD1 or TRBD2 (5 bases each). This CDR3 is built from 15 residues. Trimming shortened V by 5 bases and J by 2 bases, and 16 bases separated the two germline ends. The germline V gene has CDR1 MNHEY and CDR2 SMNVEV (reference sequence). Here the CDR3 DNA reads TGTGCCAGCAGTCCCCCGGGACGGCTAACCTACGAGCAGTACTTC. Encoded protein: CASSPPGRLTYEQYF.

The rearrangement joins TRBV2 to TRBJ2-1; no firm D call. V lost 7 bases, J lost 4 bases, and 8 bases lay in between. This CDR3 comprises 12 residues. Germline CDR1 SNHLY, CDR2 FYNNEI. The CDR3 nucleotides read TGTGCCAGCATAATAGTGTACAATGAGCAGTTCTTC. Amino acid sequence: CASIIVYNEQFF.

The chain carries TRBV6-6 and TRBJ1-1; TRBD1 is a possible D gene (5 bases). Germline loops: CDR1 MNHNY, CDR2 SVGAGI (reference sequence). Trimming took 0 bases from V and 1 from J, leaving 9 bases between them. The CDR3 has 15 amino acids. Written as DNA, the CDR3 is TGTGCCAGCAGTTACTCGCGACAGAGGAACACTGAAGCTTTCTTT. This encodes CASSYSRQRNTEAFF.

V usage is TRBV11-2 and J usage is TRBJ1-4; TRBD1 might be the D (6 bases). V was trimmed by 8 bases and J by 11 bases, leaving 18 bases between them. The germline gives CDR1 SGHAT, CDR2 FQNNGV. The CDR3 totals 13 residues. The CDR3 nucleotides read TGTGCCAGCGGGTCGGTCTATACAGGGAAACTGTTTTTT. Its translation: CASGSVYTGKLFF.

This chain connects TRBV9 to TRBJ2-2; D not resolved. Trimming cost V 0 bases and J 6 bases, with 18 bases left between them. The CDR3 has 17 residues. Germline values: CDR1 SGDLS, CDR2 YYNGEE. The chain's CDR3 is CASSVGGGGAGAGELFF. CDR3 DNA: TGTGCCAGCAGCGTAGGGGGTGGTGGAGCTGGGGCCGGGGAGCTGTTTTTT.

This chain uses TRBV19 with TRBJ2-3, with 14 bases identical to TRBD2. This CDR3 spans 19 amino acids. Looked up from germline, CDR1 is LNHDA and CDR2 is SQIVND (reference sequence). V shed 4 bases, J shed 1 base, and the junction held 10 bases outside the gene matches. This chain's CDR3 is CASSKESSGLAGGTDTQYF. The CDR3, as DNA: TGTGCCAGTAGTAAGGAATCTTCGGGACTAGCGGGAGGCACAGATACGCAGTATTTT.

The rearrangement links TRBV27 to TRBJ2-3; 13 bases align to TRBD2. The CDR3 has 18 residues. CDR1 and CDR2 (germline): MNHEY, SMNVEV (reference sequence). The V gene end was trimmed by 3 bases and the J gene end by 0 bases; junction bases not matched to a gene: 6. The CDR3 region is CASSLRGLAGTSTDTQYF. The CDR3 DNA follows: TGTGCCAGCAGTTTGCGGGGACTAGCGGGGACAAGCACAGATACGCAGTATTTT.

The gene calls are TRBV19 and TRBJ2-1; 7 bases agree with TRBD2. The length of the CDR3 is 15 residues. V gave up 5 bases and J gave up 7 bases; unmatched junction bases: 11. Looked up from germline, CDR1 is LNHDA and CDR2 is SQIVND (reference sequence). CDR3 protein: CASSLPSGWRNEQFF. The CDR3 nucleotides read TGTGCCAGTAGTCTGCCTAGCGGTTGGAGGAATGAGCAGTTCTTC.

J is TRBJ2-7 and V is TRBV7-2, with 9 bases fitting TRBD2. Germline V CDR1 and CDR2: SGHTA, FQGNSA. V dropped 0 bases and J dropped 0; count of bases not matched to a gene: 0. The CDR3 is made up of 15 amino acids. As DNA, the CDR3 is TGTGCCAGCAGCTTAGCTAGCGGGAGCTCCTACGAGCAGTACTTC. It codes for CASSLASGSSYEQYF. Based on the CDR3 plus reference TRBV7-2 and TRBJ2-7, the full variable domain is GAGVSQSPSNKVTEKGKDVELRCDPISGHTALYWYRQSLGQGLEFLIYFQGNSAPDKSGLPSDRFSAERTGGSVSTLTIQRTQQEDSAVYLCASSLASGSSYEQYFGPGTRLTVT.

The V gene is TRBV27, the J gene TRBJ2-5; possibly TRBD2 for D (6 bases). Looked up from germline, CDR1 is MNHEY and CDR2 is SMNVEV (reference sequence). With 11 bases removed from V and 7 bases from J, the gap between germline ends came to 17 bases. This CDR3 has 12 amino acids. The CDR3 here is CAAGRGWGTQYF. The CDR3 nucleotides read TGTGCCGCGGGGCGTGGTTGGGGGACCCAGTACTTC.

This chain uses TRBV2 with TRBJ1-5; D remains unclear. Germline V gives CDR1 SNHLY, CDR2 FYNNEI. The CDR3 sequence is 14 residues long. Trimming shortened V by 7 bases and J by 3 bases, and 13 bases separated the two germline ends. CDR3: CASNRAEHNQPQHF. CDR3 nucleotide sequence: TGTGCCAGCAACCGGGCCGAACACAATCAGCCCCAGCATTTT. Supplemented by reference TRBV2 and TRBJ1-5, the full variable domain reads EPEVTQTPSHQVTQMGQEVILRCVPISNHLYFYWYRQILGQKVEFLVSFYNNEISEKSEIFDDQFSVERPDGSNFTLKIRSTKLEDSAMYFCASNRAEHNQPQHFGDGTRLSIL.

The V and J genes are TRBV27 and TRBJ2-1, with D possibly being TRBD1 or TRBD2 (5 bases each). V lost 4 bases and J 10 bases, leaving 11 bases between the germline ends. The germline CDR1 and CDR2 sequences are MNHEY and SMNVEV (reference sequence). The CDR3 covers 12 residues. The CDR3 here is CASSSIGTEQFF. CDR3 nucleotide sequence: TGTGCCAGCAGTTCGATTGGGACGGAGCAGTTCTTC.

V usage is TRBV19 and J usage is TRBJ2-5, with 7 bases that match TRBD1. CDR3 length: 14 residues. Per the germline V gene, CDR1 is LNHDA and CDR2 is SQIVND (reference sequence). The junction had 10 bases not matched to a gene; V was cut back by 8 bases and J by 4 bases. The CDR3: CASSQTGDGETQYF. CDR3 sequence (DNA): TGTGCCAGTTCCCAAACAGGGGATGGAGAGACCCAGTACTTC.

V and J are TRBV11-3 and TRBJ2-3; TRBD1 agrees at 8 bases. Losses at the gene ends were 5 bases for V and 2 bases for J; bases not matched to a gene: 6. The CDR3 has 15 amino acids. CDR1 and CDR2 (germline): SGHNT, YENEEA. The CDR3 DNA reads as TGTGCCAGCAGCCCGTGGACAGGGACCACAGATACGCAGTATTTT. Translation: CASSPWTGTTDTQYF.

CDR3 amino acids: CAISEAARGNTEAFF. The CDR3 coding sequence is TGTGCCATCAGTGAAGCCGCGCGGGGAAACACTGAAGCTTTCTTT. The genes are TRBV10-3 and TRBJ1-1; the D is unclear. CDR3 length: 15 residues. Germline V gene sequence: CDR1 ENHRY, CDR2 SYGVKD. Trimming removed 3 bases at V and 2 bases at J, with 13 bases between.

This chain connects TRBV29-1 to TRBJ2-3, with D tentatively TRBD2 (5 bases). Germline-derived CDR1 and CDR2 are SQVTM and ANQGSEA. CDR3 length equals 12 residues. V lost 1 base and J 7 bases, leaving 9 bases between the germline ends. CDR3 sequence (DNA): TGCAGCGTTGAAGGAAGGGAGCATACGCAGTATTTT. Translating gives CSVEGREHTQYF.

The chain uses TRBV20-1 and TRBJ2-3, with D hard to call. The CDR3 runs 10 residues. Per the germline V gene, CDR1 is DFQATT and CDR2 is SNEGSKA (reference sequence). The V and J ends lost 5 bases and 3 bases respectively, with 3 bases between them. The CDR3 DNA is TGCAGTGCTCGGACAGATACGCAGTATTTT. Protein: CSARTDTQYF.